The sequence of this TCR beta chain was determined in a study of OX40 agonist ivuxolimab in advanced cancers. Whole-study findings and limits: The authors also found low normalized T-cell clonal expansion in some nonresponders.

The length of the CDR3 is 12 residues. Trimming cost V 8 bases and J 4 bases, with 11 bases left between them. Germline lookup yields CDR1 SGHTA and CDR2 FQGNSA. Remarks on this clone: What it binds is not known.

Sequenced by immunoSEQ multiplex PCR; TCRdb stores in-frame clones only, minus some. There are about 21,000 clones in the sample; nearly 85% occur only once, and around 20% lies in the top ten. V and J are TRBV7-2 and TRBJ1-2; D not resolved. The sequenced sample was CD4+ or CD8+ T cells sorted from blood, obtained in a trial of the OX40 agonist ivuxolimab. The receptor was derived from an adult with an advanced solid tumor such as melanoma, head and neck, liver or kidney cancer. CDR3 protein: CASLGSFYGYTF. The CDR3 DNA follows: TGTGCCAGCTTGGGGTCCTTCTATGGCTACACCTTC.